This entry features one T cell receptor beta chain sequence. The data are from a study of T cells after yellow fever vaccination. TCRdb reprocessed the 5' RACE reads with MiXCR, giving one entry per CDR3 protein. The sample has under 250,000 distinct CDR3 sequences, roughly 7.2% seen once. There are 16 residues in the CDR3. CDR1 and CDR2 from the germline V gene are SGHAT and FQDESV (reference sequence). The V segment lost 4 bases and the J segment 3 bases; nucleotides outside the gene matches: 11. This rearrangement joins TRBV11-1 to TRBJ2-7, with 8 bases fitting TRBD2. This receptor was obtained from a man aged 30 to 45 who received the YFV17D yellow fever vaccine. The sequencing here drew on CD4+ T cells sorted from PBMCs, taken 15 days after the yellow fever booster vaccination. In DNA, the CDR3 is TGTGCCAGCAGCTACAAATCGGGACTAGTTGGCTACGAGCAGTACTTC. Translating it yields CASSYKSGLVGYEQYF.